This is a list of T cell receptor beta chains from one sample in a study of blood T cell repertoires in COVID-19. Sequencing was performed with immunoSEQ multiplex PCR; in TCRdb, only in-frame clones are kept and a portion is missing. This sample has about 230,000 clones; roughly four fifths occur once, and the top ten carry approximately 7.4%. The sample consisted of peripheral blood. Receptors were obtained from a woman between 45 and 60 years old with acute or convalescent COVID-19. CDR3s include the opening cysteine and the closing phenylalanine or tryptophan. A D gene is named only where the DNA matches it firmly. Size tells how often a clone was seen (once, few, many) or the class of an expanded clone, and some rows leave it out.

J: TRBJ1-3; size: -; V: TRBV6-6; D: -; DNA: TGTGCCAGCAGTTCACACCAGGGTTTCCCGAACACCATATATTTT; CDR3: CASSSHQGFPNTIYF
J: TRBJ1-2; size: -; V: TRBV28; D: TRBD1; DNA: TGTGCCAGCAGTTTAGGGGGACAGGGCGGGAATGGCTACACCTTC; CDR3: CASSLGGQGGNGYTF
J: TRBJ2-5; size: -; V: TRBV5-1; D: TRBD2; DNA: TGCGCCAGCAGCTTTACCAGCGGGGTAGACGAGACCCAGTACTTC; CDR3: CASSFTSGVDETQYF
J: TRBJ1-5; size: -; V: TRBV7-9; D: -; DNA: TGTGCCAGCAGCCAAGATCAGGGGAGCAATCAGCCCCAGCATTTT; CDR3: CASSQDQGSNQPQHF
J: TRBJ2-6; size: -; V: TRBV6-1; D: TRBD1; DNA: TGTGCCAGCAGTGACCAAACCGGGACAGGGTTAGCTGGGGCCAACGTCCTGACTTTC; CDR3: CASSDQTGTGLAGANVLTF
J: TRBJ1-1; size: -; V: TRBV9; D: -; DNA: TGTGCCAGCAGCGCGTGGACAGATGAAGCTTTCTTT; CDR3: CASSAWTDEAFF
J: TRBJ2-1; size: few; V: TRBV19; D: -; DNA: TGTGCCAGTAGTATGGCCCCCAATGAGCAGTTCTTC; CDR3: CASSMAPNEQFF
J: TRBJ2-1; size: -; V: TRBV7-2; D: TRBD2; DNA: TGTGCCAGCAGCTGGGGCAGCGGGGGCCGTTACAATGAGCAGTTCTTC; CDR3: CASSWGSGGRYNEQFF
J: TRBJ1-1; size: -; V: TRBV19; D: -; DNA: TGTGCCAGTAGTATAGGCGGGACGGGCAGGGCTAGCACTGAAGCTTTCTTT; CDR3: CASSIGGTGRASTEAFF
J: TRBJ1-3; size: -; V: TRBV29-1; D: TRBD1; DNA: TGCAGCGTCAGACAGGGGACTGGAAACACCATATATTTT; CDR3: CSVRQGTGNTIYF
J: TRBJ1-2; size: -; V: TRBV28; D: -; DNA: TGTGCCAGCAGTTTCAGGGCTGGCTACACCTTC; CDR3: CASSFRAGYTF
J: TRBJ1-2; size: -; V: TRBV19; D: -; DNA: TGTGCCAGTAGTATAGCCCCGGGGGACGGCTACACCTTC; CDR3: CASSIAPGDGYTF
J: TRBJ1-2; size: few; V: TRBV6-2/TRBV6-3; D: -; DNA: TGTGCCAGCAGTTACTCGGACAGTAACTATGGCTACACCTTC; CDR3: CASSYSDSNYGYTF
J: TRBJ2-5; size: -; V: TRBV28; D: -; DNA: TGTGCCAGCAGGGGGTTGTACAGGGAAGAGACCCAGTACTTC; CDR3: CASRGLYREETQYF
J: TRBJ2-7; size: -; V: TRBV16; D: -; DNA: TGTGCCAGCAGCCAAGCCCCGTACAGGGAACGCGAGCAGTACTTC; CDR3: CASSQAPYREREQYF
J: TRBJ1-6; size: -; V: TRBV12-3/TRBV12-4; D: -; DNA: TGTGCCAGCAGTTCAACAGGGATTTCACCCCTCCACTTT; CDR3: CASSSTGISPLHF
J: TRBJ2-1; size: -; V: TRBV7-2; D: TRBD2; DNA: TGTGCCAGCAGCTCCGGGACTAGGGTTTACAATGAGCAGTTCTTC; CDR3: CASSSGTRVYNEQFF
J: TRBJ2-1; size: -; V: TRBV20-1; D: -; DNA: TGCAGTGCTAGAGAAGACATTGAGCAGTTCTTC; CDR3: CSAREDIEQFF
J: TRBJ2-1; size: -; V: TRBV5-4; D: -; DNA: TGTGCCAGCAGCCGGTACAATGAGCAGTTCTTC; CDR3: CASSRYNEQFF
J: TRBJ2-6; size: -; V: TRBV28; D: -; DNA: TGTGCCAGCAGTACCCCGGGGTCTGGGGCCAACGTCCTGACTTTC; CDR3: CASSTPGSGANVLTF
J: TRBJ2-3; size: -; V: TRBV7-3; D: TRBD1; DNA: TGTGCCAGCAGCTTTCTAGGGGGCCCAGATACGCAGTATTTT; CDR3: CASSFLGGPDTQYF
J: TRBJ2-4; size: few; V: TRBV24-1; D: TRBD2; DNA: TGTGCCACCCGGGGGGATCGAGACATTCAGTACTTC; CDR3: CATRGDRDIQYF
J: TRBJ2-2; size: -; V: TRBV2; D: TRBD2; DNA: TGTGCCAGCAGTGACTCGGAGCGGGGGGCACGTCGTACCGGGGAGCTGTTTTTT; CDR3: CASSDSERGARRTGELFF
J: TRBJ1-5; size: -; V: TRBV6-2/TRBV6-3; D: -; DNA: TGTGCCAGCAGTTACGTGAAAGAGGATCAGCCCCAGCATTTT; CDR3: CASSYVKEDQPQHF
J: TRBJ2-1; size: -; V: TRBV18; D: TRBD1; DNA: TGTGCCAGCTCACTCGGGAGGGGACAGGGGGCGAATGAGCAGTTCTTC; CDR3: CASSLGRGQGANEQFF
J: TRBJ2-3; size: -; V: TRBV4-2; D: TRBD2; DNA: TGTGCCAGCAGCCAAGATCCTCTAGCGGGAGGGGGCACAGATACGCAGTATTTT; CDR3: CASSQDPLAGGGTDTQYF
J: TRBJ2-1; size: -; V: TRBV5-1; D: TRBD2; DNA: TGCGCCAGCAGCTCCTCGCGGACTAGCGGGGGGTTCTACAATGAGCAGTTCTTC; CDR3: CASSSSRTSGGFYNEQFF
J: TRBJ2-2; size: -; V: TRBV19; D: -; DNA: TGTGCCAGTAGTATAGATCTAGGCACCGGGGAGCTGTTTTTT; CDR3: CASSIDLGTGELFF
J: TRBJ1-5; size: few; V: TRBV18; D: TRBD1; DNA: TGTGCCAGCTCACTCGACAGGGATGGCCAGCCCCAGCATTTT; CDR3: CASSLDRDGQPQHF
J: TRBJ1-5; size: -; V: TRBV7-9; D: -; DNA: TGTGCCAGTAGCTACGGTGTCAATCAGCCCCAGCATTTT; CDR3: CASSYGVNQPQHF
J: TRBJ1-1; size: -; V: TRBV7-9; D: -; DNA: TGTGCCAGCAGCTTCCCCACAGGGACGTTGAACACTGAAGCTTTCTTT; CDR3: CASSFPTGTLNTEAFF
J: TRBJ1-6; size: -; V: TRBV28; D: -; DNA: TGTGCCAGCAGCCGCCCCCCGACAGGTGTAAATTCACCCCTCCACTTT; CDR3: CASSRPPTGVNSPLHF
J: TRBJ2-3; size: -; V: TRBV24-1; D: -; DNA: TGTGCCACCAGTGATTTGCTCAGGCGTGCGCAGTATTTT; CDR3: CATSDLLRRAQYF
J: TRBJ2-3; size: -; V: TRBV11-2; D: TRBD1; DNA: TGTGCCAGCCAGAAAAACAGGGGCTTCACAGATACGCAGTATTTT; CDR3: CASQKNRGFTDTQYF
J: TRBJ1-6; size: many; V: TRBV28; D: -; DNA: TGTGCCAGCAGTTTGTTCAGGCGGGGGTATGCACCCCTCCACTTT; CDR3: CASSLFRRGYAPLHF
J: TRBJ2-4; size: -; V: TRBV5-6; D: -; DNA: TGTGCCAGCAGCTTTCGAGAGGCGGGCAAAAACATTCAGTACTTC; CDR3: CASSFREAGKNIQYF
J: TRBJ1-1; size: -; V: TRBV28; D: -; DNA: TGTGCCAGCAAGACCAGGGGTCGAGCTGAAGCTTTCTTT; CDR3: CASKTRGRAEAFF
J: TRBJ2-3; size: few; V: TRBV6-5; D: -; DNA: TGTGCCAGCGCCGATCACTTTTCCACAGATACGCAGTATTTT; CDR3: CASADHFSTDTQYF
J: TRBJ1-2; size: -; V: TRBV28; D: -; DNA: TGTGCCAGCAGTTCGGGGGGCGAGGGCTACACCTTC; CDR3: CASSSGGEGYTF
J: TRBJ1-2; size: -; V: TRBV12-3/TRBV12-4; D: -; DNA: TGTGCCAGCAGTCCTTCAGGGGTATACGGCTACACCTTC; CDR3: CASSPSGVYGYTF
J: TRBJ1-5; size: -; V: TRBV2; D: -; DNA: TGTGCCAGCAGTGAAGGGGCATCCCCTCGGCAGCCCCAGCATTTT; CDR3: CASSEGASPRQPQHF